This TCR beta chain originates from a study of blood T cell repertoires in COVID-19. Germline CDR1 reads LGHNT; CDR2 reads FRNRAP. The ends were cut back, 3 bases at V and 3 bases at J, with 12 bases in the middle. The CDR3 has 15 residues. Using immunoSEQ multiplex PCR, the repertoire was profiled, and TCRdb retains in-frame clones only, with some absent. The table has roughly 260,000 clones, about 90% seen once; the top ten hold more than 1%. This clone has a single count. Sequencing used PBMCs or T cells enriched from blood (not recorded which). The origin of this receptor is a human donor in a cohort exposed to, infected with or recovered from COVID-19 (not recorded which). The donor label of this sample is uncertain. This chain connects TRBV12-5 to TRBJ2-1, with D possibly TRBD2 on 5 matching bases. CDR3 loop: CASGFELAVYNEQFF. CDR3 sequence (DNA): TGTGCTAGTGGTTTCGAGCTAGCCGTCTACAATGAGCAGTTCTTC.